This is a list of T cell receptor beta chains from one sample in a study of blood T cell repertoires in COVID-19. Profiling relied on immunoSEQ multiplex PCR, and the TCRdb table lists in-frame clones only, not all of them. Of some 75,000 clones listed, around 88% are singletons. The sample consisted of peripheral blood. These receptors all come from a man aged 60 to 69 with acute or convalescent COVID-19. Both conserved end residues are part of each CDR3. The order of the fields is clone size, D gene, J gene, V gene, CDR3 DNA, CDR3 protein. A D gene is named only where the DNA matches it firmly. Only some rows state a clone size, as once, few, many or a class for expanded clones.

clone size: .
D gene: .
J gene: TRBJ2-1
V gene: TRBV7-3
CDR3 DNA: TGTGCCAGCAGCTTAAACCTTGATATACCCGGTGAGCAGTTCTTC
CDR3 protein: CASSLNLDIPGEQFF

clone size: .
D gene: TRBD1
J gene: TRBJ1-5
V gene: TRBV19
CDR3 DNA: TGTGCCAGCGAAACCCCTTCGCAGGGGGTCCTCCGTCAGCCCCAGCATTTT
CDR3 protein: CASETPSQGVLRQPQHF

clone size: once
D gene: TRBD1
J gene: TRBJ2-7
V gene: TRBV7-2
CDR3 DNA: TGTGCCAGCAGCGAGGGGGCTTACCCCTACGAGCAGTACTTC
CDR3 protein: CASSEGAYPYEQYF

clone size: .
D gene: TRBD1
J gene: TRBJ2-7
V gene: TRBV3-1/TRBV3-2
CDR3 DNA: TGTGCCAGCAGCCTAACCCAGGGGGACTACGAGCAGTACTTC
CDR3 protein: CASSLTQGDYEQYF

clone size: once
D gene: .
J gene: TRBJ1-6
V gene: TRBV5-1
CDR3 DNA: TGCGCCAGCAGCTTGGGAGAGATACCAAATTCACCCCTCCACTTT
CDR3 protein: CASSLGEIPNSPLHF

clone size: few
D gene: .
J gene: TRBJ1-5
V gene: TRBV27
CDR3 DNA: TGTGCCAGCAGTAGAAATATCAGAGCGGATCAGCCCCAGCATTTT
CDR3 protein: CASSRNIRADQPQHF

clone size: .
D gene: .
J gene: TRBJ2-5
V gene: TRBV7-8
CDR3 DNA: TGTGCCAGCCGACTTTATAGGACAGAAGAGACCCAGTACTTC
CDR3 protein: CASRLYRTEETQYF

clone size: once
D gene: TRBD1
J gene: TRBJ2-2
V gene: TRBV19
CDR3 DNA: TGTGCCACCAGACGGACAGGCGAGTCTGGGGAGCTGTTTTTT
CDR3 protein: CATRRTGESGELFF

clone size: .
D gene: .
J gene: TRBJ2-1
V gene: TRBV6-4
CDR3 DNA: TGTGCCAGCAGTCTGGCCTCCTACAATGAGCAGTTCTTC
CDR3 protein: CASSLASYNEQFF

clone size: few
D gene: .
J gene: TRBJ1-1
V gene: TRBV19
CDR3 DNA: TGTGCCAGTAGTGCCCCCCACTTATCCCACACTGAAGCTTTCTTT
CDR3 protein: CASSAPHLSHTEAFF

clone size: .
D gene: TRBD1
J gene: TRBJ1-5
V gene: TRBV19
CDR3 DNA: TGTGCCAGTGTTGCCGACAGGGGATACCAGCCCCAGCATTTT
CDR3 protein: CASVADRGYQPQHF

clone size: .
D gene: TRBD2
J gene: TRBJ2-1
V gene: TRBV3-1/TRBV3-2
CDR3 DNA: TGTGCCAGCAGCCAGGGGGGGAGTTATAGTGAGCAGTTCTTC
CDR3 protein: CASSQGGSYSEQFF

clone size: .
D gene: TRBD1
J gene: TRBJ2-3
V gene: TRBV4-1
CDR3 DNA: TGCGCCAGCAGCCAAGTGGGACAGGGGTCAGATACGCAGTATTTT
CDR3 protein: CASSQVGQGSDTQYF

clone size: .
D gene: .
J gene: TRBJ2-5
V gene: TRBV29-1
CDR3 DNA: TGCAGCGTTGGCGTGGCGGTCCGGGAGACCCAGTACTTC
CDR3 protein: CSVGVAVRETQYF

clone size: .
D gene: TRBD1
J gene: TRBJ1-6
V gene: TRBV19
CDR3 DNA: TGTGCCAGTAGTCCTAACCCTCCAGGGGGTTCACCCCTCCACTTT
CDR3 protein: CASSPNPPGGSPLHF

clone size: .
D gene: .
J gene: TRBJ1-1
V gene: TRBV6-5
CDR3 DNA: TGTGCCAGCAGAGGGGTCCGGGTGAGCACTGAAGCTTTCTTT
CDR3 protein: CASRGVRVSTEAFF

clone size: .
D gene: TRBD1
J gene: TRBJ2-3
V gene: TRBV5-4
CDR3 DNA: TGTGCCAGCAGCGCGTGGACAGGGGCCACAGATACGCAGTATTTT
CDR3 protein: CASSAWTGATDTQYF

clone size: .
D gene: TRBD1
J gene: TRBJ2-5
V gene: TRBV5-1
CDR3 DNA: TGCGCCAGCAGCCTGGGTTCTGGGACAGAAGAGACCCAGTACTTC
CDR3 protein: CASSLGSGTEETQYF

clone size: .
D gene: .
J gene: TRBJ1-1
V gene: TRBV5-1
CDR3 DNA: TGCGCCAGCAGCCCGGGTAGCCGGTTGAACACTGAAGCTTTCTTT
CDR3 protein: CASSPGSRLNTEAFF

clone size: .
D gene: .
J gene: TRBJ1-2
V gene: TRBV27
CDR3 DNA: TGTGCCAGCGGCGGGGCCAAAAACATCTATGGCTACACCTTC
CDR3 protein: CASGGAKNIYGYTF

clone size: .
D gene: .
J gene: TRBJ1-2
V gene: TRBV5-1
CDR3 DNA: TGCGCCAGCAGGCAGGATTTCTATGGCTACACCTTC
CDR3 protein: CASRQDFYGYTF

clone size: .
D gene: TRBD1
J gene: TRBJ1-1
V gene: TRBV11-1
CDR3 DNA: TGTGCCAGCACGCCGAGACAGGGAGGCACTGAAGCTTTCTTT
CDR3 protein: CASTPRQGGTEAFF

clone size: .
D gene: .
J gene: TRBJ1-1
V gene: TRBV30
CDR3 DNA: TGTGCCTGGGGGCCGGGAACTGAAGCTTTCTTT
CDR3 protein: CAWGPGTEAFF

clone size: .
D gene: .
J gene: TRBJ2-1
V gene: TRBV7-3
CDR3 DNA: TGTGCCAGCAGCCGAGTCAGGCGGGGTGAGCAGTTCTTC
CDR3 protein: CASSRVRRGEQFF

clone size: once
D gene: .
J gene: TRBJ1-1
V gene: TRBV11-2
CDR3 DNA: TGTGCCAGCAGCTTATTCGCAGGGATGAACACTGAAGCTTTCTTT
CDR3 protein: CASSLFAGMNTEAFF

clone size: .
D gene: .
J gene: TRBJ1-6
V gene: TRBV3-1/TRBV3-2
CDR3 DNA: TGTGCCAGCAGCCAAGACTCCCGGAGTTCACCCCTCCACTTT
CDR3 protein: CASSQDSRSSPLHF

clone size: .
D gene: .
J gene: TRBJ1-4
V gene: TRBV5-1
CDR3 DNA: TGCGCCAGCAGGGAGCAGGGCAGCAGTGAAAAACTGTTTTTT
CDR3 protein: CASREQGSSEKLFF

clone size: .
D gene: .
J gene: TRBJ2-3
V gene: TRBV9
CDR3 DNA: TGTGCCAGCAGCGTATTTGCGGGGACCACAGATACGCAGTATTTT
CDR3 protein: CASSVFAGTTDTQYF

clone size: .
D gene: TRBD2
J gene: TRBJ2-7
V gene: TRBV5-4
CDR3 DNA: TGTGCCAGCAGCACCAGCGGGGGGGCCCCATACGAGCAGTACTTC
CDR3 protein: CASSTSGGAPYEQYF

clone size: .
D gene: TRBD2
J gene: TRBJ2-1
V gene: TRBV27
CDR3 DNA: TGTGCCAGCAGTTCCCGGACTAGCGGGAGGTCCTTACGGAATGAGCAGTTCTTC
CDR3 protein: CASSSRTSGRSLRNEQFF

clone size: .
D gene: .
J gene: TRBJ2-2
V gene: TRBV18
CDR3 DNA: TGTGCCAGCTCACCGGTCTTGGCTGGGGAGCTGTTTTTT
CDR3 protein: CASSPVLAGELFF

clone size: .
D gene: .
J gene: TRBJ1-5
V gene: TRBV7-8
CDR3 DNA: TGTGCCAGCAGCTTAAAGCCTGATCAGCCCCAGCATTTT
CDR3 protein: CASSLKPDQPQHF

clone size: few
D gene: .
J gene: TRBJ1-2
V gene: TRBV29-1
CDR3 DNA: TGCAGCGTATGGGGGGGAGAATATGGCTACACCTTC
CDR3 protein: CSVWGGEYGYTF

clone size: .
D gene: TRBD1
J gene: TRBJ2-1
V gene: TRBV5-6
CDR3 DNA: TGTGCCAGCAGCTTGTTGGGCCAGGGGGATGAGCAGTTCTTC
CDR3 protein: CASSLLGQGDEQFF

clone size: .
D gene: TRBD2
J gene: TRBJ2-6
V gene: TRBV18
CDR3 DNA: TGTGCCAGCTCAGGACTAGCGGGAATAAACCCTGGGGCCAACGTCCTGACTTTC
CDR3 protein: CASSGLAGINPGANVLTF

clone size: .
D gene: TRBD2
J gene: TRBJ2-5
V gene: TRBV5-1
CDR3 DNA: TGCGCCAGCAGCTGGGGAAAGAGACTAGCGGGGATGTCAGAGACCCAGTACTTC
CDR3 protein: CASSWGKRLAGMSETQYF

clone size: .
D gene: .
J gene: TRBJ1-1
V gene: TRBV21-1
CDR3 DNA: TGTGCCAGCAAGAGATCGAAGGAGAACTCAACCGAAGCTTTCTTT
CDR3 protein: CASKRSKENSTEAFF

clone size: once
D gene: .
J gene: TRBJ2-3
V gene: TRBV30
CDR3 DNA: TGTGCCTACACGAAAGGAGGTCGGAGCACAGATACGCAGTATTTT
CDR3 protein: CAYTKGGRSTDTQYF

clone size: .
D gene: .
J gene: TRBJ2-3
V gene: TRBV5-1
CDR3 DNA: TGCGCCAGCAGCTTGGGGCCTAGCACAGATACGCAGTATTTT
CDR3 protein: CASSLGPSTDTQYF

clone size: .
D gene: .
J gene: TRBJ2-3
V gene: TRBV5-1
CDR3 DNA: TGCGCCAGCAGCGTAGGGGCCACAGATACGCAGTATTTT
CDR3 protein: CASSVGATDTQYF

clone size: .
D gene: .
J gene: TRBJ1-2
V gene: TRBV2
CDR3 DNA: TGTGCCAGCAAGGGAGCTGTCTATGGCTACACCTTC
CDR3 protein: CASKGAVYGYTF

clone size: .
D gene: .
J gene: TRBJ1-4
V gene: TRBV6-5
CDR3 DNA: TGTGCCAGCAGTTACGCCAGCGGGGCCAGGGGAGAAAAACTGTTTTTT
CDR3 protein: CASSYASGARGEKLFF

clone size: .
D gene: .
J gene: TRBJ2-3
V gene: TRBV5-1
CDR3 DNA: TGCGCCAGCAGCTATAGCGGTCCCCTCACAGATACGCAGTATTTT
CDR3 protein: CASSYSGPLTDTQYF

clone size: .
D gene: TRBD1
J gene: TRBJ1-2
V gene: TRBV6-2/TRBV6-3
CDR3 DNA: TGTGCCAGCAGTTACGACGGACAGGGATTCGTTGGCTACACCTTC
CDR3 protein: CASSYDGQGFVGYTF

clone size: .
D gene: .
J gene: TRBJ1-1
V gene: TRBV30
CDR3 DNA: TGTGCCTGGAGTCCGGGAGGGCTTGGGACTGAAGCTTTCTTT
CDR3 protein: CAWSPGGLGTEAFF

clone size: once
D gene: .
J gene: TRBJ2-7
V gene: TRBV4-1
CDR3 DNA: TGCGCCAGCAGCCAAGCGCAGGACAGCCCTACGACGTACTTC
CDR3 protein: CASSQAQDSPTTYF

clone size: .
D gene: .
J gene: TRBJ1-4
V gene: TRBV15
CDR3 DNA: TGTGCCACCAGCAGGAACAGTCCTAATGAAAAACTGTTTTTT
CDR3 protein: CATSRNSPNEKLFF

clone size: .
D gene: TRBD1
J gene: TRBJ1-6
V gene: TRBV14
CDR3 DNA: TGTGCCAGCAGCCCTCGGACAGGGAGCTATAATTCACCCCTCCACTTT
CDR3 protein: CASSPRTGSYNSPLHF

clone size: .
D gene: .
J gene: TRBJ1-2
V gene: TRBV6-1
CDR3 DNA: TGTGCCAGCAGTGAAGATTGGCAGAGGGAGGGCTACACCTTC
CDR3 protein: CASSEDWQREGYTF

clone size: .
D gene: .
J gene: TRBJ2-2
V gene: TRBV12-5
CDR3 DNA: TGTGCTAGTGGTTTGACCGTGGGGCTCAGTGGGACCGGGGAGCTGTTTTTT
CDR3 protein: CASGLTVGLSGTGELFF